This entry lists 6 T cell receptor beta chains sequenced from one sample in a study of blood T cells in healthy people across ages. The second PCR ran roughly 6 to 11 cycles with a sample-barcoded 5' primer and J-beta primers. Via MiXCR, TCRdb re-called the 5' RACE reads, giving one row per CDR3 protein. The sample yields approximately 810,000 distinct CDR3 sequences, under 30% seen once. The sequenced material came from blood. The source of these receptors is a woman of 80 years or more in good health.

This clonotype was recorded at least ten times. The chain couples TRBV4-3 to TRBJ2-1, with TRBD2 matching over 10 bases. The length of the CDR3 is 16 residues. The germline CDR1 and CDR2 sequences are LGHNA and YSLEER. J lost 5 bases, V lost 4 bases, and 8 bases had no gene match. CDR3 nucleotide sequence: TGCGCCAGCAGCCGAGATAGCGGGGGGATAAACAATGAGCAGTTCTTC. Its translation: CASSRDSGGINNEQFF.

This clonotype has a handful of counts. This rearrangement joins TRBV15 to TRBJ1-1; TRBD1 agrees at 10 bases. Germline V gene lookup returns CDR1 LNHNV and CDR2 YYDKDF (reference sequence). V was pared by 3 bases and J by 1 base, with 2 bases of the junction left unmatched. This CDR3 is built from 15 residues. DNA of the CDR3: TGTGCCACCAGCAGGGGGACAGGGGAGAACACTGAAGCTTTCTTT. Translated, it gives CATSRGTGENTEAFF.

This clonotype turned up a few times. V and J are TRBV11-2 and TRBJ2-7; 10 bases are a match to TRBD1. Germline CDR1 and CDR2: SGHAT and FQNNGV. V shed 3 bases, J shed 2 bases, and the junction held 1 base outside the gene matches. This CDR3 has 14 residues. The CDR3 loop is CASSLTGGPYEQYF. DNA for the CDR3: TGTGCCAGCAGCTTGACAGGGGGCCCCTACGAGCAGTACTTC.

The table lists this clonotype with a few counts. CDR3 nucleotide sequence: TGTGCCAGCAGGCCTAGGACAGGGGGCACCACCGGGGAGCTGTTTTTT. This translates into CASRPRTGGTTGELFF. The chain recombines TRBV12-3 or TRBV12-4 with TRBJ2-2, with 11 bases that match TRBD1. This CDR3 spans 16 amino acids. J lost 4 bases, V lost 6 bases, and 7 bases had no gene match.

As concerns this clonotype: A much larger clone lies a single base off, so this may be a read error. The chain joins TRBV9 to TRBJ2-3; 9 nucleotides align to TRBD1. Germline V gene sequence: CDR1 SGDLS, CDR2 YYNGEE. The CDR3 has 14 residues. Trimming took 2 bases from V and 8 from J; bases not matched to a gene: 6. CDR3 amino acids: CASSVRTGAGTQYF. In DNA form, the CDR3 reads TGTGCCAGCAGCGTCCGGACAGGGGCAGGTACGCAGTATTTT.

This clonotype appeared many times. This chain links TRBV18 with TRBJ2-3; D call uncertain. Trimming pared 5 bases from V and 0 bases from J, leaving 15 bases between. Germline values: CDR1 KGHSH, CDR2 LQKENI. There are 16 residues in the CDR3. The CDR3 is CASSSPRNPSTDTQYF. CDR3 nucleotide sequence: TGTGCCAGCTCATCCCCTAGAAATCCTAGCACAGATACGCAGTATTTT.